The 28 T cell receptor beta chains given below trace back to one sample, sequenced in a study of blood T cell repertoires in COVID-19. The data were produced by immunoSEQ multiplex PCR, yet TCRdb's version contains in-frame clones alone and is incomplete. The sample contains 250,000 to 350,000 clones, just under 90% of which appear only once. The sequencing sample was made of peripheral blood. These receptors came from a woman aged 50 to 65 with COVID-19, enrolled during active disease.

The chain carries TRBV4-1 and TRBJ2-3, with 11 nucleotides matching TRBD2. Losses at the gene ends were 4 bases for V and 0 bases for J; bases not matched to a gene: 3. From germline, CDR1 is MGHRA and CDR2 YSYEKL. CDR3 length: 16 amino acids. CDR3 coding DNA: TGCGCCAGCAGCCCGGGACTAGCGGCGAGCACAGATACGCAGTATTTT. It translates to CASSPGLAASTDTQYF.

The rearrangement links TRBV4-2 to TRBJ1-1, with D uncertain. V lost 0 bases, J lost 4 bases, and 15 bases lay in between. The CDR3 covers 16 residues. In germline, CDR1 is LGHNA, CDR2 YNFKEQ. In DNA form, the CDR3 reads TGTGCCAGCAGCCAAGATACTTCTCTGAGGAGCACTGAAGCTTTCTTT. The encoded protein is CASSQDTSLRSTEAFF.

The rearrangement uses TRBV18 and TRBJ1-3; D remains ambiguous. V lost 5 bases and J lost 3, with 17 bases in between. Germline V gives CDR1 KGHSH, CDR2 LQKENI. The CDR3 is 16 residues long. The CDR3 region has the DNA TGTGCCAGCTCATCGTACAGTGGATACAGTGGAAACACCATATATTTT. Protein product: CASSSYSGYSGNTIYF.

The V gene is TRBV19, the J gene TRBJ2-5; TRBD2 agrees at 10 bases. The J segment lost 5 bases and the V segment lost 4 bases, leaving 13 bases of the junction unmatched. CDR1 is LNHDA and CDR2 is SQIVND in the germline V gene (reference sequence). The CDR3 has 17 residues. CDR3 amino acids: CASSRGDSGRADETQYF. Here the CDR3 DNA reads TGTGCCAGTAGTAGGGGGGACAGCGGGAGGGCCGATGAGACCCAGTACTTC.

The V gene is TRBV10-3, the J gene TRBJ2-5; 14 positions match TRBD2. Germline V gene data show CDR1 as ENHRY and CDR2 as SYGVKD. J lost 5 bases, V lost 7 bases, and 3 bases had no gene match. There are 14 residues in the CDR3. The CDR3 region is CAIKGLAGDETQYF. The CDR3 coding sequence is TGTGCCATCAAGGGACTAGCGGGAGACGAGACCCAGTACTTC.

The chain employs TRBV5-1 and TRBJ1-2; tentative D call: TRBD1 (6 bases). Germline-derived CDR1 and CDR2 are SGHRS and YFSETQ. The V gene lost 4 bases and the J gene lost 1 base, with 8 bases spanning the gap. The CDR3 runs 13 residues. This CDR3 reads CASSQDSNYGYTF. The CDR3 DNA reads TGCGCCAGCAGCCAGGACAGTAACTATGGCTACACCTTC.

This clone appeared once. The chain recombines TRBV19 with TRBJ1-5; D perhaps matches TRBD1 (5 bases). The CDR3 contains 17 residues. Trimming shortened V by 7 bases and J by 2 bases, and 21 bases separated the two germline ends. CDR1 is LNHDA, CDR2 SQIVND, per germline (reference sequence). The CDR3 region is CASTSLGGGWGNQPQHF. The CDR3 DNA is TGTGCCAGTACCTCATTGGGGGGGGGATGGGGCAATCAGCCCCAGCATTTT.

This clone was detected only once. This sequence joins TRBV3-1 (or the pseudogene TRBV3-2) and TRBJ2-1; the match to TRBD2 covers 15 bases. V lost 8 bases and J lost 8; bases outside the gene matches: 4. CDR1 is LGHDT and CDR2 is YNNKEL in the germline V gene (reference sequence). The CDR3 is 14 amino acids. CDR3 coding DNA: TGTGCCAGCGGACTAGCGGGAGGGCCATATGAGCAGTTCTTC. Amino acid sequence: CASGLAGGPYEQFF.

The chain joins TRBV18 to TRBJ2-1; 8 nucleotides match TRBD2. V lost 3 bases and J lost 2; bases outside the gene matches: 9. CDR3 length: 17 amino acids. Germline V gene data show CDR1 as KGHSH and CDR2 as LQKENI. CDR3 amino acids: CASSPLSLADAYNEQFF. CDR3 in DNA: TGTGCCAGCTCACCCCTATCACTAGCGGACGCCTACAATGAGCAGTTCTTC.

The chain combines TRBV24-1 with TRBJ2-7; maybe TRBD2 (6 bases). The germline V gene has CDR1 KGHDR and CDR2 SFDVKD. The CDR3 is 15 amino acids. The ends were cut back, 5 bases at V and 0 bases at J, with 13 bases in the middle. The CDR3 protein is CATSARAGGSYEQYF. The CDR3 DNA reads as TGTGCCACCAGTGCCAGAGCGGGCGGCTCCTACGAGCAGTACTTC.

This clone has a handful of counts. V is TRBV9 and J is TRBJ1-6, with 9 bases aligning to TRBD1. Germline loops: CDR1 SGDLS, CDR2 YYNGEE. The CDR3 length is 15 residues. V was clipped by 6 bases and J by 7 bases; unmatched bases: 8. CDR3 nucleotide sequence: TGTGCCAGCACTTTCGGGACAGGGCTCAATTCACCCCTCCACTTT. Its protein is CASTFGTGLNSPLHF.

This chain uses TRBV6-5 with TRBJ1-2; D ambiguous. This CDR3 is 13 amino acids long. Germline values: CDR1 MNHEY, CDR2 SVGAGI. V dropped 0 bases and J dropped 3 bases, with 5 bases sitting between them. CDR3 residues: CASSYSRYYGYTF. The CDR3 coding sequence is TGTGCCAGCAGTTACTCGAGGTACTATGGCTACACCTTC.

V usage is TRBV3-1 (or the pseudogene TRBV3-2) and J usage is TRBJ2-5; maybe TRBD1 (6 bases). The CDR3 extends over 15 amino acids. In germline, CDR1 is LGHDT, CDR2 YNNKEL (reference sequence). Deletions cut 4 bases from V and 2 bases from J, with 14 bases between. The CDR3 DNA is TGTGCCAGCAGCCCCTCGTCAGGGGCACAAGAGACCCAGTACTTC. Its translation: CASSPSSGAQETQYF.

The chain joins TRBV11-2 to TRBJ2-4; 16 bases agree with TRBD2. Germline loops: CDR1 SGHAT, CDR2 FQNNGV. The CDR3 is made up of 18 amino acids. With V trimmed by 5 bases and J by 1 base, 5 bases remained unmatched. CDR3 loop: CASSPGLAGGPAKNIQYF. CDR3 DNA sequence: TGTGCCAGCAGCCCGGGACTAGCGGGAGGGCCGGCCAAAAACATTCAGTACTTC.

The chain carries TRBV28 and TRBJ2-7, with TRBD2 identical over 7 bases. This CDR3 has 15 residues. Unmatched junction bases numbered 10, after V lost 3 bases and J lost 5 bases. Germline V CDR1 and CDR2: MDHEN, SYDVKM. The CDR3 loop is CASSLARERSNEQYF. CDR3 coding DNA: TGTGCCAGCAGTTTGGCGCGGGAGCGATCAAACGAGCAGTACTTC.

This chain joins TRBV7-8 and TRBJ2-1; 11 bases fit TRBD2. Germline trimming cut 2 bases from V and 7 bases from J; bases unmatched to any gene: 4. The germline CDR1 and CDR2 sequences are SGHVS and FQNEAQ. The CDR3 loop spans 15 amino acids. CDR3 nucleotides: TGTGCCAGCAGCTTAACTAGCGGGAGTGCTAATGAGCAGTTCTTC. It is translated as CASSLTSGSANEQFF.

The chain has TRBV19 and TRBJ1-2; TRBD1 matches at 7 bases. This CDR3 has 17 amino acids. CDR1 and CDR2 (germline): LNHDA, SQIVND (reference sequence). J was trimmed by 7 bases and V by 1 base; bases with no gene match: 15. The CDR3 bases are TGTGCCAGTAGTATAGGTGGGGACAGCCTGAGGTTAGGTGGCTACACCTTC. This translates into CASSIGGDSLRLGGYTF.

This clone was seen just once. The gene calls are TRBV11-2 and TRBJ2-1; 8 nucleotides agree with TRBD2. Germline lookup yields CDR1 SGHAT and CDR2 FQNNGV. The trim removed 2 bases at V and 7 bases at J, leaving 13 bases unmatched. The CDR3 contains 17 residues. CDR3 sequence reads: CASSLLAPGSGKNEQFF. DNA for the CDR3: TGTGCCAGCAGCTTATTGGCCCCAGGTAGCGGGAAAAATGAGCAGTTCTTC.

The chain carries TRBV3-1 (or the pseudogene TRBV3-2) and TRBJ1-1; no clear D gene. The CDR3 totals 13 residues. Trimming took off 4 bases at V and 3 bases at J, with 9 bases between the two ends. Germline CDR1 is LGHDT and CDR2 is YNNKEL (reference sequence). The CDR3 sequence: CASSPLMDTEAFF. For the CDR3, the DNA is TGTGCCAGCAGCCCGCTAATGGACACTGAAGCTTTCTTT.

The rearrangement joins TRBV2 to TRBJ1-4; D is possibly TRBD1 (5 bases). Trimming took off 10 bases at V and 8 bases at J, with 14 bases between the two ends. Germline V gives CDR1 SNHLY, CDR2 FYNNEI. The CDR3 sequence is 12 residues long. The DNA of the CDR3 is TGTGCCAATACCGGGACTCCGGAAAAACTGTTTTTT. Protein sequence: CANTGTPEKLFF.

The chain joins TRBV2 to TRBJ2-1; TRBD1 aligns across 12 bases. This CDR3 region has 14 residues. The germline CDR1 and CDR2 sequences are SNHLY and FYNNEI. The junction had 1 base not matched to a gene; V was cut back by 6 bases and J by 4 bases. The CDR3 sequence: CASRGQGAYNEQFF. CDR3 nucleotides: TGTGCCAGCAGGGGACAGGGGGCGTACAATGAGCAGTTCTTC.

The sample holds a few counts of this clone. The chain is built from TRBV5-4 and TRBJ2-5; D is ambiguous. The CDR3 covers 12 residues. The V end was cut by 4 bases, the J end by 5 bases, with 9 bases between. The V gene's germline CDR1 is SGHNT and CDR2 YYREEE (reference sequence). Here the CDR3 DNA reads TGTGCCAGCAGCCGGGTAGCTGAGACCCAGTACTTC. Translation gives CASSRVAETQYF.

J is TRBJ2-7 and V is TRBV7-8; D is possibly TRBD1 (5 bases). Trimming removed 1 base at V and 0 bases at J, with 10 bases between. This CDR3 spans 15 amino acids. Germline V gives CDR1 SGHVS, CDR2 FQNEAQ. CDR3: CASSLGQGRSYEQYF. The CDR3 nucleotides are TGTGCCAGCAGCTTAGGGCAGGGTCGCTCCTACGAGCAGTACTTC.

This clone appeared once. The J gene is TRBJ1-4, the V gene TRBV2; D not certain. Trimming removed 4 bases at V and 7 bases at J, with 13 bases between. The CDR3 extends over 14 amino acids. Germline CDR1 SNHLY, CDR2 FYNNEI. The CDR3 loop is CASSVRGNGEKLFF. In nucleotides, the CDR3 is TGTGCCAGCAGTGTGAGAGGGAACGGTGAAAAACTGTTTTTT.

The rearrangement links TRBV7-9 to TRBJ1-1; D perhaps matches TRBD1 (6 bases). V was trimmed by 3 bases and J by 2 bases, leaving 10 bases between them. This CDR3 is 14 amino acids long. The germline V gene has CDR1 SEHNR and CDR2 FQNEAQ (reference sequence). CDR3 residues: CASSFLGANTEAFF. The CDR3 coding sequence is TGTGCCAGCAGCTTTTTGGGGGCAAACACTGAAGCTTTCTTT.

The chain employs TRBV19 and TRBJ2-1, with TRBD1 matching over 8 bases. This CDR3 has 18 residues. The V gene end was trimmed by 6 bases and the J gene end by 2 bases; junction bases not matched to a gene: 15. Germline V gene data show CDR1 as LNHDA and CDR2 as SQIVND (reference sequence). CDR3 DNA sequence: TGTGCCAGTAGCAGTACCCCGAGATTGGACAGGGCCTACAATGAGCAGTTCTTC. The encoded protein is CASSSTPRLDRAYNEQFF. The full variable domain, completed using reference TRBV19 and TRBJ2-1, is DGGITQSPKYLFRKEGQNVTLSCEQNLNHDAMYWYRQDPGQGLRLIYYSQIVNDFQKGDIAEGYSVSREKKESFPLTVTSAQKNPTAFYLCASSSTPRLDRAYNEQFFGPGTRLTVL.

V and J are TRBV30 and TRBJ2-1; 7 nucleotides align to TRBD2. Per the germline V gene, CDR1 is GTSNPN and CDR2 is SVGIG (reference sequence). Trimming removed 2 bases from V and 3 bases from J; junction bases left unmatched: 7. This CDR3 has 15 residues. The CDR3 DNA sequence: TGTGCCTGGAGTACGGGACTAACCCACTACAATGAGCAGTTCTTC. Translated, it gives CAWSTGLTHYNEQFF.

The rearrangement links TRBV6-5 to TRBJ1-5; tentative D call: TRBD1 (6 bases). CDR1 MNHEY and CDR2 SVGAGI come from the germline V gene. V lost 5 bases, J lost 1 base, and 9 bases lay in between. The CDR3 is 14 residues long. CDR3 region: CASSTRGSNQPQHF. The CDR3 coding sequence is TGTGCCAGCAGTACCAGGGGAAGCAATCAGCCCCAGCATTTT.